This TCR beta chain was documented in a study of shared clonotypes between healthy human individuals. This clone was seen only once. Authors' processing steps: Sequence data from immunoSEQ were junction-only and lacked quality scores; consequently, filtering differed. The protocol was immunoSEQ multiplex PCR, while the TCRdb copy is restricted to in-frame clones and leaves out a portion. The V and J calls and clone size were taken over from that table, and D and trimming were inferred from the DNA. The data show about 2.3 million clones, around 92% seen once. The junction had 6 bases not matched to a gene; V was cut back by 10 bases and J by 5 bases. Germline V gives CDR1 ENHRY, CDR2 SYGVKD. There are 13 residues in the CDR3.

This TCR was sampled from a young man in good health. Some clones in this sample may be carry-over from other donors' samples. Sequencing was carried out using naive CD4+ T cells from PBMCs. The sample's subset: CD45RA+ positively selected. The chain couples TRBV10-3 to TRBJ2-7; TRBD2 agrees at 12 bases. The CDR3 bases are TGTGCCACCTTGACTAGCGGGAGCGACGAGCAGTACTTC. This sequence encodes CATLTSGSDEQYF.